Presented here are 16 T cell receptor beta chains from one specimen sequenced in a study of blood T cell repertoires in COVID-19. TCRdb keeps only in-frame clones here, not all; method: immunoSEQ multiplex PCR. The sample yields approximately 300,000 clones, more than 85% seen once. The sample comprised PBMCs or T cells enriched from blood (not recorded which). These receptor sequences come from a woman in her 30s who had recovered from COVID-19.

This rearrangement joins TRBV28 to TRBJ2-7; D uncertain. This CDR3 has 12 amino acids. Germline values: CDR1 MDHEN, CDR2 SYDVKM. V gave up 6 bases and J gave up 6 bases, with 12 bases separating them. CDR3 sequence (DNA): TGTGCCAGCAGCCCCTCCCTCTCCGAGCAGTACTTC. This gives the protein CASSPSLSEQYF.

V is TRBV6-5 and J is TRBJ1-4, with 7 bases that match TRBD1. Trimming cost V 6 bases and J 8 bases; bases outside gene matches: 6. This CDR3 is 13 amino acids long. The germline V gene has CDR1 MNHEY and CDR2 SVGAGI. Here the CDR3 reads CASRVTGVEKLFF. The CDR3 DNA is TGTGCCAGCAGAGTTACAGGGGTAGAAAAACTGTTTTTT.

This rearrangement joins TRBV30 to TRBJ1-2; D unresolved. CDR1 and CDR2 from the germline V gene are GTSNPN and SVGIG (reference sequence). Trimming took off 0 bases at V and 2 bases at J, with 22 bases between the two ends. This CDR3 comprises 18 residues. CDR3 DNA sequence: TGTGCCTGGAGTGTACCGCTCATTAGAGGGAGGTACAACTATGGCTACACCTTC. It is translated as CAWSVPLIRGRYNYGYTF. Complete variable domain (other parts from reference TRBV30 and TRBJ1-2): SQTIHQWPATLVQPVGSPLSLECTVEGTSNPNLYWYRQAAGRGLQLLFYSVGIGQISSEVPQNLSASRPQDRQFILSSKKLLLSDSGFYLCAWSVPLIRGRYNYGYTFGSGTRLTVV.

This chain joins TRBV12-3 or TRBV12-4 and TRBJ1-2, with D perhaps TRBD1 (6 bases). The CDR3 length is 13 residues. V lost 5 bases to trimming and J lost 8 bases, with 15 bases between them. DNA for the CDR3: TGTGCCAGCAGTCCCCTAGGGGGTCCAGGCTACACCTTC. Its translation: CASSPLGGPGYTF.

CDR3 nucleotide sequence: TGTGCCAGTAGACCGGGACAGCTTTATGGCTACACCTTC. Its translation: CASRPGQLYGYTF. This sequence joins TRBV19 and TRBJ1-2; the match to TRBD1 covers 7 bases. V lost 6 bases to trimming and J lost 5 bases; unmatched junction nucleotides: 6. Germline assignment: CDR1 LNHDA and CDR2 SQIVND (reference sequence). This CDR3 region has 13 residues.

This chain links TRBV4-3 with TRBJ2-5, with 9 bases lining up with TRBD1. The CDR3 is made up of 16 amino acids. Germline-derived CDR1 and CDR2 are LGHNA and YSLEER. The J segment lost 4 bases and the V segment lost 6 bases, leaving 12 bases of the junction unmatched. The CDR3 nucleotides read TGCGCCAGCAGTAGGACAGGGGATTTTGTGGGAGAGACCCAGTACTTC. It codes for CASSRTGDFVGETQYF.

This clone was seen a single time. This rearrangement joins TRBV19 to TRBJ1-2, with D perhaps TRBD1 (6 bases). The ends were cut back, 3 bases at V and 8 bases at J, with 10 bases in the middle. The CDR3 length is 12 residues. Germline CDR1 reads LNHDA; CDR2 reads SQIVND (reference sequence). This chain's CDR3 is CASSINRDGYTF. The DNA of the CDR3 is TGTGCCAGTAGTATCAACAGGGACGGCTACACCTTC.

DNA of the CDR3: TGTGCCAGCCGGAGCGGGAGTTTATCCTACGAGCAGTACTTC. Protein sequence: CASRSGSLSYEQYF. The gene calls are TRBV4-2 and TRBJ2-7; 8 bases agree with TRBD2. Germline values: CDR1 LGHNA, CDR2 YNFKEQ. Trimming at V came to 8 bases and at J to 1 base, leaving 7 bases not matched to a gene. The CDR3 has 14 residues.

The rearrangement uses TRBV10-3 and TRBJ2-7; D remains ambiguous. V lost 6 bases and J 3 bases, leaving 9 bases between the germline ends. This CDR3 spans 12 amino acids. The V gene's germline CDR1 is ENHRY and CDR2 SYGVKD. In nucleotides, the CDR3 is TGTGCCATCAGGAACTCGTACTACGAGCAGTACTTC. Translating it yields CAIRNSYYEQYF.

J is TRBJ1-3 and V is TRBV7-2; possible D gene TRBD1, 5 bases. Germline assignment: CDR1 SGHTA and CDR2 FQGNSA. The CDR3 spans 17 residues. V lost 3 bases and J lost 0, with 15 bases in between. CDR3 amino acids: CASSLVGGLNSGNTIYF. The CDR3 DNA reads TGTGCCAGCAGCTTGGTCGGGGGACTAAACTCTGGAAACACCATATATTTT.

This chain links TRBV30 with TRBJ1-2; D not certain. Germline CDR1 is GTSNPN and CDR2 is SVGIG (reference sequence). There are 14 residues in the CDR3. Trimming stripped 5 bases from V and 5 bases from J, with 18 bases between. CDR3 DNA sequence: TGTGCCTGGGCCGTTGACCCAAACGGGTATGGCTACACCTTC. This translates into CAWAVDPNGYGYTF.

V gene TRBV6-2 or TRBV6-3 combines with J gene TRBJ2-7; D perhaps matches TRBD2 (5 bases). Trimming removed 6 bases from V and 2 bases from J, with 20 bases in between. The CDR3 loop spans 16 amino acids. Germline CDR1 is MNHEY and CDR2 is SVGEGT. The CDR3 protein is CASSRVLSTTTYEQYF. Written as DNA, the CDR3 is TGTGCCAGCAGCCGTGTTTTATCGACTACTACCTACGAGCAGTACTTC.

This rearrangement joins TRBV28 to TRBJ1-2; D gene ambiguous. Germline-derived CDR1 and CDR2 are MDHEN and SYDVKM. The V gene lost 8 bases and the J gene lost 5 bases, with 21 bases spanning the gap. This CDR3 region has 15 residues. In nucleotides, the CDR3 is TGTGCCAGCTGTTCCCCCCCTGCGGTATATTATGGCTACACCTTC. It is translated as CASCSPPAVYYGYTF.

The chain carries TRBV4-3 and TRBJ2-3, with D unclear. Germline CDR1 LGHNA, CDR2 YSLEER. The CDR3 loop spans 16 amino acids. Trimming pared 0 bases from V and 2 bases from J, leaving 12 bases between. The CDR3 nucleotides are TGCGCCAGCAGCCAAGACGATCTAGAATTCACAGATACGCAGTATTTT. Its translation is CASSQDDLEFTDTQYF.

The chain employs TRBV4-2 and TRBJ2-1; 13 nucleotides line up with TRBD2. Germline trimming cut 1 base from V and 6 bases from J; bases unmatched to any gene: 6. The germline V gene has CDR1 LGHNA and CDR2 YNFKEQ. CDR3 length equals 17 residues. The CDR3 DNA sequence: TGTGCCAGCAGCCAAGTACTAGCGGGGGGGCCGGTCAATGAGCAGTTCTTC. It yields the protein CASSQVLAGGPVNEQFF.

This sequence joins TRBV29-1 and TRBJ2-5; the match to TRBD1 covers 9 bases. The germline CDR1 and CDR2 sequences are SQVTM and ANQGSEA. The CDR3 sequence is 14 residues long. V lost 5 bases and J lost 6; bases outside the gene matches: 10. CDR3 nucleotide sequence: TGCAGCGTTTCTCCGGGACAGGGAGGGAAGACCCAGTACTTC. Its protein product is CSVSPGQGGKTQYF.